This TCR beta chain was obtained from a study of monozygotic twins with inflammatory bowel disease. Study-level points and caveats: Healthy twins showed more clonotype sharing with others than IBD patients, especially patients with disease activity.

About this clonotype: Its antigen is as yet unknown.

During cDNA synthesis, UMIs that each contained a 6-nucleotide sample barcode were added by means of template switching. TCRdb reprocessed the 5' RACE reads and stores each CDR3 protein as one record, lacking DNA. Its table lists about 380,000 distinct CDR3 sequences. The CDR3 has 13 amino acids. Germline V lookup: CDR1 DFQATT, CDR2 SNEGSKA (reference sequence). This chain links TRBV20-1 with TRBJ1-1; the TRBD1 assignment by TCRdb is unverifiable without DNA. The TCR was taken from a human donor with ulcerative colitis or Crohn's disease, or a healthy co-twin of an affected twin (not recorded which). The sequenced sample was blood. This chain's CDR3 is CSARRTGGTEAFF.